This T cell receptor beta chain was captured by sequencing in a study of cytomegalovirus exposure and HLA in healthy donors. Details on this clone: Its target is unknown.

Study results and limitations: The study flagged some 180 TCR beta chains as cytomegalovirus-associated. Confirmation in vitro established that three CMV-associated chains were specific for CMV antigens. The finding came from a later analysis; first-cohort TCR clusters tended to co-occur in the 110 or so validation repertoires.

Some clones are missing from TCRdb's copy, which holds only in-frame ones; the method was immunoSEQ multiplex PCR. The data show some 170,000 clones, about nine tenths seen once. The J segment lost 2 bases and the V segment lost 1 base, leaving 6 bases of the junction unmatched. The germline V gene has CDR1 SGHAT and CDR2 FQNNGV. The CDR3 consists of 16 residues. The clonotype comes from a man aged 18 to 30 in good health and CMV-seropositive. This chain joins TRBV11-2 and TRBJ2-5; 8 bases map to TRBD2. Sequenced material: PBMCs. The CDR3 loop is CASSLGPAGVQETQYF. CDR3 sequence (DNA): TGTGCCAGCAGCTTAGGCCCAGCGGGGGTTCAAGAGACCCAGTACTTC.